A single sample gave rise to the 22 T cell receptor beta chains below, sequenced in a study of graft-versus-host responses after intestinal transplantation. Their target antigens are unknown. Here immunoSEQ multiplex PCR was the method, and the copy in TCRdb shows in-frame clones only, minus some. The sample lists approximately 49,000 clones, roughly 95% occurring once. Source: unstimulated CD8+ T cells sorted from spleen or lymph node cells, taken before transplant. Source of these receptors: a human donor who was the organ donor for an intestinal transplant.

This clone is a singleton in its sample. The chain combines TRBV27 with TRBJ2-7; 12 nucleotides line up with TRBD1. The CDR3 length is 15 residues. Germline values: CDR1 MNHEY, CDR2 SMNVEV (reference sequence). V trimming: 0 bases; J trimming: 12 bases; junction bases outside the gene matches: 9. Here the CDR3 reads CASSLSGTGGPELYF. The CDR3 DNA sequence: TGTGCCAGCAGTTTATCGGGGACAGGGGGCCCGGAACTGTACTTC.

The chain joins TRBV5-1 to TRBJ2-7; the match to TRBD2 covers 7 bases. CDR1 SGHRS and CDR2 YFSETQ come from the germline V gene. The CDR3 extends over 16 amino acids. Trimming cost V 4 bases and J 3 bases; bases outside gene matches: 13. The CDR3 sequence is CASSPGGASTGYEQYF. The CDR3 region has the DNA TGCGCCAGCAGCCCGGGGGGTGCGTCGACTGGCTACGAGCAGTACTTC.

The chain joins TRBV7-9 to TRBJ2-1; possible D gene TRBD1, 7 bases. V lost 4 bases and J 11 bases, leaving 12 bases between the germline ends. CDR3 length equals 12 residues. CDR1 is SEHNR, CDR2 FQNEAQ, per germline (reference sequence). The CDR3 reads CASSSQGGQQFF. The CDR3 region has the DNA TGTGCCAGCAGCTCCCAGGGGGGTCAGCAGTTCTTC.

J is TRBJ2-7 and V is TRBV29-1; D perhaps matches TRBD1 (5 bases). Per the germline V gene, CDR1 is SQVTM and CDR2 is ANQGSEA. CDR3 length: 14 amino acids. Trimming stripped 4 bases from V and 0 bases from J, with 13 bases between. The CDR3 sequence is CSVVFQGSSYEQYF. The CDR3 DNA is TGCAGCGTTGTCTTTCAGGGTAGCTCCTACGAGCAGTACTTC.

CDR3: CASSVGGLHTDTQYF. The CDR3 DNA reads as TGTGCCAGCAGCGTAGGGGGACTTCACACAGATACGCAGTATTTT. This chain uses TRBV9 with TRBJ2-3; perhaps TRBD2 as D (6 bases). The length of the CDR3 is 15 residues. CDR1 and CDR2 from the germline V gene are SGDLS and YYNGEE. V dropped 0 bases and J dropped 2 bases, with 10 bases sitting between them.

The V gene is TRBV28, the J gene TRBJ1-5; 7 nucleotides agree with TRBD1. Germline values: CDR1 MDHEN, CDR2 SYDVKM. V gave up 7 bases and J gave up 1 base; unmatched junction bases: 4. The CDR3 is made up of 14 amino acids. The CDR3 region has the DNA TGTGCCAGCACCGCGGGACAGAGCAATCAGCCCCAGCATTTT. Protein product: CASTAGQSNQPQHF.

The V call is TRBV30, the J call TRBJ1-5; 9 nucleotides align to TRBD1. CDR1 is GTSNPN and CDR2 is SVGIG in the germline V gene (reference sequence). The CDR3 spans 16 residues. V gave up 2 bases and J gave up 6 bases; unmatched junction bases: 11. CDR3 bases: TGTGCCTGGAGTACGACCGGACAGGGGAAACGTCAGCCCCAGCATTTT. Residues: CAWSTTGQGKRQPQHF. The entire variable domain, with the rest obtained from reference TRBV30 and TRBJ1-5, is as follows: SQTIHQWPATLVQPVGSPLSLECTVEGTSNPNLYWYRQAAGRGLQLLFYSVGIGQISSEVPQNLSASRPQDRQFILSSKKLLLSDSGFYLCAWSTTGQGKRQPQHFGDGTRLSIL.

The chain couples TRBV5-5 to TRBJ2-2, with a weak D call TRBD2 (6 bases). Looked up from germline, CDR1 is SGHKS and CDR2 is YYEKEE (reference sequence). Trimming took 0 bases from V and 3 from J, leaving 9 bases between them. There are 15 residues in the CDR3. DNA for the CDR3: TGTGCCAGCAGCTTGGGCAGGGAGGACACCGGGGAGCTGTTTTTT. Its protein product is CASSLGREDTGELFF.

A single count supports this clone. For the CDR3, the DNA is TGTGCCAGCCGGCTGGGAGTAAACATTCAGTACTTC. It translates to CASRLGVNIQYF. The V and J genes are TRBV6-1 and TRBJ2-4, with D possibly matching TRBD2 (5 bases). CDR3 length: 12 residues. From germline, CDR1 is MNHNS and CDR2 SASEGT. V lost 8 bases and J 6 bases, leaving 11 bases between the germline ends.

The chain joins TRBV5-6 to TRBJ2-1; 11 nucleotides line up with TRBD2. V was pared by 4 bases and J by 0 bases, with 12 bases of the junction left unmatched. CDR1 SGHDT and CDR2 YYEEEE come from the germline V gene. CDR3 size: 19 residues. As DNA, the CDR3 is TGTGCCAGCAGCCCGTCCGGGACTAGCGGAGTTCCCTCCTACAATGAGCAGTTCTTC. Residues: CASSPSGTSGVPSYNEQFF.

The chain carries TRBV11-2 and TRBJ2-3; perhaps D is TRBD1 or TRBD2 (6 bases each). V was cut by 0 bases and J by 7 bases, with 17 bases left in between. The CDR3 loop spans 16 amino acids. The germline gives CDR1 SGHAT, CDR2 FQNNGV. The CDR3 is CASSLDWGAERYTQYF. The CDR3 DNA reads as TGTGCCAGCAGCTTAGATTGGGGGGCGGAGCGCTATACGCAGTATTTT.

The rearrangement joins TRBV2 to TRBJ2-6; D ambiguous. The CDR3 is 13 amino acids. Germline V gives CDR1 SNHLY, CDR2 FYNNEI. The V end lost 10 bases, the J end lost 3 bases, and 10 bases lay between the germline ends. CDR3 DNA: TGTGCCAAGCAGCGAGATGGGGCCAACGTCCTGACTTTC. Translated: CAKQRDGANVLTF.

The chain is built from TRBV9 and TRBJ2-1, with D unresolved. CDR3 length: 12 amino acids. V lost 0 bases, J lost 7 bases, and 5 bases lay in between. CDR1 and CDR2 (germline): SGDLS, YYNGEE. CDR3 bases: TGTGCCAGCAGCGTAGGGGTAAATGAGCAGTTCTTC. Protein: CASSVGVNEQFF.

The chain links TRBV6-1 to TRBJ1-1, with D possibly matching TRBD1 (5 bases). Germline lookup yields CDR1 MNHNS and CDR2 SASEGT. This CDR3 spans 15 amino acids. V was trimmed by 5 bases and J by 2 bases, leaving 15 bases between them. The CDR3 loop is CASSPGEGFNTEAFF. The CDR3 nucleotides are TGTGCCAGCAGTCCCGGGGAGGGGTTTAACACTGAAGCTTTCTTT.

This clone was seen a handful of times. CDR3 region: CASSSRGGETQYF. CDR3 bases: TGTGCCAGCAGCTCGAGGGGGGGGGAGACCCAGTACTTC. J is TRBJ2-5 and V is TRBV5-4; D might be TRBD2 (7 bases). V was trimmed by 3 bases and J by 5 bases, leaving 11 bases between them. The CDR3 loop spans 13 amino acids. Germline V lookup: CDR1 SGHNT, CDR2 YYREEE (reference sequence).

The chain uses TRBV27 and TRBJ1-2; 10 nucleotides line up with TRBD1. CDR1 is MNHEY and CDR2 is SMNVEV in the germline V gene (reference sequence). The CDR3 consists of 14 residues. The J segment lost 7 bases and the V segment lost 3 bases, leaving 5 bases of the junction unmatched. The CDR3 DNA is TGTGCCAGCAGTTTTGGGACAGGGGTAGGTGGCTACACCTTC. This sequence encodes CASSFGTGVGGYTF.

This clone has only one observation. The rearrangement links TRBV15 to TRBJ2-7, with TRBD1 identical over 9 bases. Germline V lookup: CDR1 LNHNV, CDR2 YYDKDF (reference sequence). The V and J ends lost 0 bases and 5 bases, in that order; junction bases with no gene match: 5. The CDR3 length is 15 residues. The CDR3 is CATSRDGTGSDEQYF. The CDR3 DNA reads TGTGCCACCAGCAGAGACGGGACAGGGTCCGACGAGCAGTACTTC.

The V and J genes are TRBV19 and TRBJ2-7; no clear D gene. This CDR3 spans 12 amino acids. V gave up 11 bases and J gave up 1 base, with 12 bases separating them. The V gene's germline CDR1 is LNHDA and CDR2 SQIVND (reference sequence). The CDR3 nucleotides are TGTGCCGTAATGGGCAGATCCTACGAGCAGTACTTC. Its translation is CAVMGRSYEQYF.

The chain joins TRBV10-2 to TRBJ2-1; 13 nucleotides line up with TRBD2. Germline loops: CDR1 WSHSY, CDR2 SAAADI. The CDR3 extends over 13 amino acids. The J segment lost 10 bases and the V segment lost 6 bases, leaving 3 bases of the junction unmatched. The CDR3 DNA follows: TGCGCCAGCAGGGGACTAGCGGGGTTAGAGCAGTTCTTC. It translates to CASRGLAGLEQFF.

V gene TRBV9 combines with J gene TRBJ1-6; D remains unclear. The germline V and J ends were trimmed by 3 bases and 7 bases, with 17 bases remaining between them. CDR3 size: 16 residues. CDR1 SGDLS and CDR2 YYNGEE come from the germline V gene. The DNA of the CDR3 is TGTGCCAGCAGCGAAGGAAGAGACTTACTCAATTCACCCCTCCACTTT. Amino acids: CASSEGRDLLNSPLHF.

The V call is TRBV14, the J call TRBJ2-3, with D tentatively TRBD1 (5 bases). In germline, CDR1 is SGHDN, CDR2 FVKESK. The CDR3 has 14 residues. Trimming removed 1 base from V and 7 bases from J, with 12 bases in between. The CDR3 loop reads CASSQGQGTNTQYF. The CDR3 DNA sequence: TGTGCCAGCAGCCAAGGGCAGGGAACTAATACGCAGTATTTT. Filled out from reference TRBV14 and TRBJ2-3, the complete variable domain reads EAGVTQFPSHSVIEKGQTVTLRCDPISGHDNLYWYRRVMGKEIKFLLHFVKESKQDESGMPNNRFLAERTGGTYSTLKVQPAELEDSGVYFCASSQGQGTNTQYFGPGTRLTVL.

The chain is built from TRBV27 and TRBJ2-7; perhaps D is TRBD1 or TRBD2 (6 bases each). There are 17 residues in the CDR3. In germline, CDR1 is MNHEY, CDR2 SMNVEV (reference sequence). With 6 bases removed from V and 0 bases from J, the gap between germline ends came to 21 bases. The CDR3 is CASSSASVGGSSYEQYF. The CDR3 DNA is TGTGCCAGCAGCAGTGCCTCCGTCGGGGGCAGCTCCTACGAGCAGTACTTC.